The 23 T cell receptor beta chains presented below share a single source sample, sequenced in a study of T-cell memory formation after mild COVID-19. One entry per CDR3 protein results from TCRdb running MiXCR on the 5' RACE reads. The data hold some 130,000 distinct CDR3 sequences, with about 23% observed a single time. Input material: PBMCs or a T cell subset sorted from them (not recorded which). The receptors derive from an adult woman who had mild COVID-19 (a few samples of this study predate the infection). Cell type and time point are not known.

The chain recombines TRBV7-8 with TRBJ2-5, with 9 bases fitting TRBD2. The junction had 7 bases not matched to a gene; V was cut back by 4 bases and J by 4 bases. Germline V gives CDR1 SGHVS, CDR2 FQNEAQ. The CDR3 is 15 amino acids. CDR3 coding DNA: TGTGCCAGCAGCTCCACGATACTAGCGGGAGAGACCCAGTACTTC. Amino acids: CASSSTILAGETQYF.

The chain combines TRBV25-1 with TRBJ2-7; 11 bases fit TRBD1. This CDR3 has 15 amino acids. Looked up from germline, CDR1 is MGHDK and CDR2 is SYGVNS. The junction had 9 bases not matched to a gene; V was cut back by 6 bases and J by 5 bases. The CDR3 DNA sequence: TGTGCCAGCAGCCGCTGGACAGGGGGCTACAACGAGCAGTACTTC. It is translated as CASSRWTGGYNEQYF.

The chain carries TRBV13 and TRBJ2-1; D might be TRBD2 (6 bases). The germline V gene has CDR1 PRHDT and CDR2 FYEKMQ (reference sequence). V was pared by 4 bases and J by 7 bases, with 14 bases between. The CDR3 is made up of 14 amino acids. The CDR3 DNA sequence: TGTGCCAGCAGCTCAGACAGTGGGGGGAATGAGCAGTTCTTC. It specifies CASSSDSGGNEQFF.

The chain combines TRBV7-9 with TRBJ2-7; 12 nucleotides agree with TRBD2. With 3 bases clipped from V and 7 bases from J, the junction kept 13 bases outside the gene matches. CDR3 length equals 17 residues. Germline V lookup: CDR1 SEHNR, CDR2 FQNEAQ (reference sequence). In DNA, the CDR3 is TGTGCCAGCAGCTTCCCGATTCCTAGCGGGAGGGCCTGGGAGCAGTACTTC. It is translated as CASSFPIPSGRAWEQYF.

Only a few counts were recorded for this clonotype. The rearrangement joins TRBV5-1 to TRBJ2-2; 9 bases fit TRBD2. The CDR3 runs 17 residues. Germline V gene lookup returns CDR1 SGHRS and CDR2 YFSETQ. The J segment lost 0 bases and the V segment lost 4 bases, leaving 7 bases of the junction unmatched. The CDR3 DNA follows: TGCGCCAGCAGCCCACCCCCTAGCGGGGCGAACACCGGGGAGCTGTTTTTT. Encoded protein: CASSPPPSGANTGELFF.

The gene calls are TRBV27 and TRBJ2-7; D may be TRBD1 (6 bases). V was pared by 7 bases and J by 4 bases, with 17 bases between. This CDR3 region has 14 residues. Germline V gives CDR1 MNHEY, CDR2 SMNVEV (reference sequence). CDR3 sequence: CASKTGSRWYEQYF. The CDR3 DNA is TGTGCCAGCAAAACAGGGTCCAGGTGGTACGAGCAGTACTTC.

This CDR3 is CASRPGSDGTYEQYF. DNA of the CDR3: TGTGCCAGCAGACCAGGTAGCGACGGCACCTACGAGCAGTACTTC. This chain links TRBV7-9 with TRBJ2-7, with TRBD2 as a possible D gene (5 bases). Germline V gene sequence: CDR1 SEHNR, CDR2 FQNEAQ (reference sequence). V was shortened by 6 bases and J by 2 bases, with 17 bases between the two germline ends. The CDR3 sequence is 15 residues long.

This sequence joins TRBV2 and TRBJ2-7, with 7 bases that match TRBD2. This CDR3 comprises 14 residues. Germline-derived CDR1 and CDR2 are SNHLY and FYNNEI. After removal of 6 bases from V and 1 base from J, the junction contained 6 bases not matched to a gene. The CDR3 DNA is TGTGCCAGCAGCTGGGCCGGGGGGTCCTACGAGCAGTACTTC. Amino acid sequence: CASSWAGGSYEQYF. Full variable domain (missing parts from reference TRBV2 and TRBJ2-7): EPEVTQTPSHQVTQMGQEVILRCVPISNHLYFYWYRQILGQKVEFLVSFYNNEISEKSEIFDDQFSVERPDGSNFTLKIRSTKLEDSAMYFCASSWAGGSYEQYFGPGTRLTVT.

The chain employs TRBV9 and TRBJ2-2, with TRBD1 matching over 8 bases. The CDR3 is 17 amino acids. Germline-derived CDR1 and CDR2 are SGDLS and YYNGEE. Germline trimming cut 3 bases from V and 0 bases from J; bases unmatched to any gene: 7. The CDR3 reads CASSEDRATTNTGELFF. CDR3 sequence (DNA): TGTGCCAGCAGCGAGGACAGGGCAACAACGAACACCGGGGAGCTGTTTTTT.

For the CDR3, the DNA is TGTGCCAGCAGCCACGACAGGGGCCGGCCCTACGAGCAGTACTTC. This gives the protein CASSHDRGRPYEQYF. The V gene is TRBV7-2, the J gene TRBJ2-7; 8 bases map to TRBD1. Germline values: CDR1 SGHTA, CDR2 FQGNSA. The CDR3 sequence is 15 residues long. V was pared by 5 bases and J by 2 bases, with 8 bases of the junction left unmatched. Supplemented by reference TRBV7-2 and TRBJ2-7, the full variable domain reads GAGVSQSPSNKVTEKGKDVELRCDPISGHTALYWYRQSLGQGLEFLIYFQGNSAPDKSGLPSDRFSAERTGGSVSTLTIQRTQQEDSAVYLCASSHDRGRPYEQYFGPGTRLTVT.

The V and J genes are TRBV30 and TRBJ2-7, with D unclear. The CDR3 is 11 residues long. Germline V CDR1 and CDR2: GTSNPN, SVGIG (reference sequence). V dropped 3 bases and J dropped 6 bases, with 9 bases sitting between them. CDR3 bases: TGTGCCTGGAGGGACGTTGGCGAGCAGTACTTC. Translation: CAWRDVGEQYF.

The gene calls are TRBV18 and TRBJ2-5; D possibly corresponds to TRBD1 (6 bases). The CDR3 length is 14 residues. Germline-derived CDR1 and CDR2 are KGHSH and LQKENI. The V end was cut by 6 bases, the J end by 4 bases, with 15 bases between. DNA of the CDR3: TGTGCCAGCTCGCCTGAGGGACACACAGAGACCCAGTACTTC. This translates into CASSPEGHTETQYF. The full variable domain, rest sourced from reference TRBV18 and TRBJ2-5, is NAGVMQNPRHLVRRRGQEARLRCSPMKGHSHVYWYRQLPEEGLKFMVYLQKENIIDESGMPKERFSAEFPKEGPSILRIQQVVRGDSAAYFCASSPEGHTETQYFGPGTRLLVL.

The CDR3 protein is CASSHAGQGSYGGNEQFF. DNA of the CDR3: TGTGCCAGCAGTCACGCCGGGCAGGGGTCATACGGGGGCAATGAGCAGTTCTTC. The chain couples TRBV11-2 to TRBJ2-1; D tentatively fits TRBD1 or TRBD2 (6 bases each). V lost 6 bases, J lost 6 bases, and 27 bases lay in between. The CDR3 consists of 18 residues. From germline, CDR1 is SGHAT and CDR2 FQNNGV.

This chain joins TRBV6-8 and TRBJ2-1; D is possibly TRBD1 (5 bases). V was shortened by 4 bases and J by 6 bases, with 16 bases between the two germline ends. Germline loops: CDR1 MNHGY, CDR2 SAAAGT. The CDR3 totals 15 residues. CDR3 DNA: TGTGCCAGCAGTTCACAGGTGGAAGTAGGCAATGAGCAGTTCTTC. Its protein is CASSSQVEVGNEQFF.

The rearrangement joins TRBV19 to TRBJ1-1; the D is unclear. CDR1 and CDR2 (germline): LNHDA, SQIVND (reference sequence). Trimming removed 5 bases at V and 5 bases at J, with 15 bases between. The CDR3 extends over 14 amino acids. CDR3: CASSEDYLRTEAFF. The CDR3 DNA reads TGTGCCAGTAGTGAAGACTACCTGAGAACTGAAGCTTTCTTT.

This clonotype was picked up a small number of times. V usage is TRBV5-6 and J usage is TRBJ1-2; D is possibly TRBD1 (6 bases). The V end was cut by 1 base, the J end by 5 bases, with 9 bases between. This CDR3 has 13 residues. CDR1 is SGHDT, CDR2 YYEEEE, per germline. The CDR3 protein is CASSLPTGYGYTF. DNA for the CDR3: TGTGCCAGCAGCTTGCCGACAGGTTATGGCTACACCTTC.

The V call is TRBV7-9, the J call TRBJ2-1; D is possibly TRBD2 (5 bases). The germline V and J ends were trimmed by 5 bases and 9 bases, with 14 bases remaining between them. The germline gives CDR1 SEHNR, CDR2 FQNEAQ (reference sequence). The CDR3 consists of 13 residues. The CDR3: CASSATSWGEQFF. The CDR3, as DNA: TGTGCCAGCAGCGCTACTAGTTGGGGTGAGCAGTTCTTC. Full variable domain (outside the CDR3, taken from reference TRBV7-9 and TRBJ2-1): DTGVSQNPRHKITKRGQNVTFRCDPISEHNRLYWYRQTLGQGPEFLTYFQNEAQLEKSRLLSDRFSAERPKGSFSTLEIQRTEQGDSAMYLCASSATSWGEQFFGPGTRLTVL.

This clonotype was counted a few times. J is TRBJ1-2 and V is TRBV9, with D uncertain. The CDR3 totals 14 residues. CDR1 and CDR2 from the germline V gene are SGDLS and YYNGEE. V dropped 2 bases and J dropped 0 bases, with 8 bases sitting between them. CDR3 DNA sequence: TGTGCCAGCAGCGTCGGAGCTTCTAACTATGGCTACACCTTC. This sequence encodes CASSVGASNYGYTF.

There are a few counts of this clonotype. Here the CDR3 reads CASSARRENSPLHF. CDR3 DNA: TGTGCCAGCAGCGCCAGACGGGAAAATTCACCCCTCCACTTT. The rearrangement joins TRBV7-8 to TRBJ1-6; D remains ambiguous. Germline V gene sequence: CDR1 SGHVS, CDR2 FQNEAQ. The CDR3 contains 14 residues. V lost 5 bases, J lost 7 bases, and 12 bases lay in between.

This clonotype was picked up a small number of times. The V gene is TRBV4-3, the J gene TRBJ2-7, with TRBD2 matching over 13 bases. Trimming cost V 2 bases and J 5 bases; bases outside gene matches: 9. The length of the CDR3 is 17 residues. CDR1 is LGHNA and CDR2 is YSLEER in the germline V gene. The CDR3 nucleotides are TGCGCCAGCAGCCAAAGAGAAGGACTAGCGGGAGTGCACGAGCAGTACTTC. Protein sequence: CASSQREGLAGVHEQYF.

V is TRBV11-3 and J is TRBJ2-1; D unresolved. V lost 5 bases to trimming and J lost 10 bases, with 15 bases between them. The CDR3 contains 13 residues. The germline CDR1 and CDR2 sequences are SGHNT and YENEEA. For the CDR3, the DNA is TGTGCCAGCAGCGAGACAACGAGTAGGGAGCAGTTCTTC. This encodes CASSETTSREQFF.

The chain joins TRBV7-8 to TRBJ1-2, with a possible D match to TRBD1 (5 bases). This CDR3 has 14 residues. The V and J ends lost 1 base and 3 bases respectively, with 9 bases between them. Germline CDR1 and CDR2: SGHVS and FQNEAQ. CDR3 amino acids: CASSLGRTHYGYTF. In DNA, the CDR3 is TGTGCCAGCAGCTTAGGGAGGACACACTATGGCTACACCTTC.

The V gene is TRBV4-1, the J gene TRBJ2-7, with no clear D. This CDR3 is 13 amino acids long. Germline CDR1 and CDR2: MGHRA and YSYEKL. Between the trimmed V and J ends, which lost 4 bases and 4 bases, there was a span of 11 bases. The CDR3 loop reads CASSLAPLYEQYF. The CDR3, as DNA: TGCGCCAGCAGCCTAGCCCCCCTATACGAGCAGTACTTC.